Presented here are 6 T cell receptor beta chains from one specimen sequenced in a study of blood T cells in healthy people across ages. It was with a sample-barcoded 5' primer and a J-beta primer mix that a second PCR of roughly 7 to 12 cycles was run. TCRdb re-analysed the 5' RACE reads in MiXCR, keeping a single row per CDR3 protein. The data show 1.5 million or so distinct CDR3 sequences, 42% seen once. Sequencing was done on a sample of blood. The receptors originated from a woman aged 18-29 years in good health.

CDR3 in amino acids: CSARVPGQGVDEQFF. CDR3 nucleotide sequence: TGCAGTGCTAGAGTCCCGGGACAGGGGGTGGATGAGCAGTTCTTC. The chain links TRBV20-1 to TRBJ2-1; 11 nucleotides line up with TRBD1. The germline V gene encodes CDR1 DFQATT and CDR2 SNEGSKA (reference sequence). V was pared by 1 base and J by 8 bases, with 7 bases of the junction left unmatched. The CDR3 runs 15 residues.

The rearrangement uses TRBV20-1 and TRBJ2-5, with TRBD1 as a possible D gene (6 bases). The DNA end favors TRBJ2-7, so the J call may be wrong. This CDR3 spans 15 amino acids. The V gene's germline CDR1 is DFQATT and CDR2 SNEGSKA (reference sequence). The CDR3 DNA sequence: TGCAGTGCTAGAGATACGGATGGGGGCTTTGGCGAGCAGTACTTC. This gives the protein CSARDTDGGFGEQYF.

The J gene is TRBJ2-5, the V gene TRBV11-2, with D possibly matching TRBD2 (5 bases). This CDR3 contains 12 residues. Trimming removed 1 base at V and 11 bases at J, with 11 bases between. Germline CDR1 is SGHAT and CDR2 is FQNNGV. CDR3 sequence: CASSLAAGEQYF. In nucleotides, the CDR3 is TGTGCCAGCAGCTTAGCTGCGGGTGAGCAGTACTTC.

About this clonotype: The CDR3 does not end in the conserved phenylalanine or tryptophan, so this is likely a read error. This chain joins TRBV7-2 and TRBJ2-3; perhaps TRBD2 as D (7 bases). V was clipped by 1 base and J by 2 bases, with 16 bases between them. There are 17 residues in the CDR3. In germline, CDR1 is SGHTA, CDR2 FQGNSA. CDR3 nucleotide sequence: TGTGCCAGCAGCTTAGACCCGGGGGGCGGGTACACAGATACGCAGTATTTG. It is translated as CASSLDPGGGYTDTQYL.

V and J are TRBV6-5 and TRBJ2-3, with TRBD2 identical over 9 bases. This CDR3 has 15 residues. V lost 6 bases, J lost 2 bases, and 6 bases stayed unmatched. Germline V lookup: CDR1 MNHEY, CDR2 SVGAGI. This CDR3 reads CASSPAGGYTDTQYF. The CDR3 bases are TGTGCCAGCAGCCCAGCGGGGGGCTACACAGATACGCAGTATTTT.

This chain links TRBV28 with TRBJ2-1; D is unclear. V lost 6 bases and J 4 bases, leaving 22 bases between the germline ends. The CDR3 is 17 amino acids. Looked up from germline, CDR1 is MDHEN and CDR2 is SYDVKM. The CDR3 loop is CASRQPPWRWGYNEQFF. CDR3 DNA: TGTGCCAGCAGGCAACCGCCGTGGCGTTGGGGATACAATGAGCAGTTCTTC.